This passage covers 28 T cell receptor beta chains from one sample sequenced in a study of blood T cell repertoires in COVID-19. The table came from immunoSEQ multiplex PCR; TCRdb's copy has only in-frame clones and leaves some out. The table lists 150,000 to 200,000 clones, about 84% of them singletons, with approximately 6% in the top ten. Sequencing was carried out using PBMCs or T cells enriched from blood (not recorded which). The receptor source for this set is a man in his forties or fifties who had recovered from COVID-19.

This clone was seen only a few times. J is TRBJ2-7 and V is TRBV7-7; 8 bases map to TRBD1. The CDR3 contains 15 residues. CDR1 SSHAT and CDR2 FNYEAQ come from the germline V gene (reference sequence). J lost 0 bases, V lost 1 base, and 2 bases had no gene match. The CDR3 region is CASSLGTGSSYEQYF. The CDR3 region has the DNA TGTGCCAGCAGCTTAGGGACAGGGAGCTCCTACGAGCAGTACTTC.

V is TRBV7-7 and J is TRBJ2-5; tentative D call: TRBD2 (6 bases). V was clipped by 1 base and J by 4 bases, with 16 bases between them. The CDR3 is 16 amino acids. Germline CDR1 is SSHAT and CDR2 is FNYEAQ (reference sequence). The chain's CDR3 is CASSLVGQGGTETQYF. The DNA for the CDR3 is TGTGCCAGCAGCTTAGTAGGGCAGGGAGGAACAGAGACCCAGTACTTC.

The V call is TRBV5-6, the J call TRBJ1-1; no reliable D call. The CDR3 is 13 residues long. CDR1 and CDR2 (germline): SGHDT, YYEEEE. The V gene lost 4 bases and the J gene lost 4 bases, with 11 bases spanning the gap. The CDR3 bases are TGTGCCAGCAGCCCCAAAGCAAGCACTGAAGCTTTCTTT. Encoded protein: CASSPKASTEAFF.

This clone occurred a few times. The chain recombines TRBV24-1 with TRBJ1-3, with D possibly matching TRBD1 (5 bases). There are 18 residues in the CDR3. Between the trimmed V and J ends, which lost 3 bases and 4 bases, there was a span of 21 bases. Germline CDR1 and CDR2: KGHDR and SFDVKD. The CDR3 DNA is TGTGCCACCAGTGATCGCTGGGGCAGCCCTATGAGGGGAAACACCATATATTTT. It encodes CATSDRWGSPMRGNTIYF.

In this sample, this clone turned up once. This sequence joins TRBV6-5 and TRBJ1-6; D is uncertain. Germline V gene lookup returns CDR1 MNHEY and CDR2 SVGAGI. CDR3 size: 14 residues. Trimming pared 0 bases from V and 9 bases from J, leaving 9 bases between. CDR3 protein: CASSYSKESSPLHF. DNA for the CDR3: TGTGCCAGCAGTTACTCGAAGGAGAGTTCACCCCTCCACTTT.

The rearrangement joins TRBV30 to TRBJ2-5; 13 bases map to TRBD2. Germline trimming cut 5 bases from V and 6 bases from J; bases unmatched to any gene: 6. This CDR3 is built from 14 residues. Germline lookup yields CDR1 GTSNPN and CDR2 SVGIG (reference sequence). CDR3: CAWVTSGGVKTQYF. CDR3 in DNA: TGTGCCTGGGTTACTAGCGGGGGGGTGAAGACCCAGTACTTC.

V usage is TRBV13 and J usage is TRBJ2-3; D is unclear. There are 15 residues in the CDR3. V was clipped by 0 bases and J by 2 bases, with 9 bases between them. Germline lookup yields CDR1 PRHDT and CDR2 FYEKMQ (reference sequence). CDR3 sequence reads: CASSLGGDLTDTQYF. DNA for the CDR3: TGTGCCAGCAGCTTAGGAGGAGACCTCACAGATACGCAGTATTTT.

The CDR3 loop reads CASSSTSGGNTGELFF. The DNA of the CDR3 is TGTGCCAGCAGTTCGACTAGCGGGGGAAACACCGGGGAGCTGTTTTTT. The chain uses TRBV2 and TRBJ2-2, with 12 nucleotides matching TRBD2. Trimming cost V 5 bases and J 2 bases; bases outside gene matches: 3. CDR3 length equals 16 residues. CDR1 is SNHLY and CDR2 is FYNNEI in the germline V gene.

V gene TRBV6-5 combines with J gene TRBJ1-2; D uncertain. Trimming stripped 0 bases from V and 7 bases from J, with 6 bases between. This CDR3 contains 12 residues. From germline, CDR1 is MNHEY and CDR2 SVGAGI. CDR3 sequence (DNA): TGTGCCAGCAGTTACTCGAGGGCTGGCTACACCTTC. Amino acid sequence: CASSYSRAGYTF.

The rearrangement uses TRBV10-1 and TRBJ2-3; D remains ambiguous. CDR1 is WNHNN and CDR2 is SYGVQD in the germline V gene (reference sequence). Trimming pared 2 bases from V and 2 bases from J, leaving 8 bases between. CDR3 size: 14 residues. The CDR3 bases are TGCGCCAGCAGTGAGAACTTACCCACAGATACGCAGTATTTT. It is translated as CASSENLPTDTQYF.

DNA of the CDR3: TGTGCCATCAGTGACAGGGCAGGTGGGTTTCAGCCCCAGCATTTT. It translates to CAISDRAGGFQPQHF. The chain combines TRBV10-3 with TRBJ1-5; possible D gene TRBD1, 5 bases. The CDR3 has 15 amino acids. Trimming shortened V by 3 bases and J by 6 bases, and 15 bases separated the two germline ends. Germline V lookup: CDR1 ENHRY, CDR2 SYGVKD.

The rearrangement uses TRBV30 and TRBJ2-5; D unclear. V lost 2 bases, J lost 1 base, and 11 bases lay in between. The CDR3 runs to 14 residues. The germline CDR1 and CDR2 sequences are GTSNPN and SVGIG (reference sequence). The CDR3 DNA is TGTGCCTGGAGTCTGTCGACTCCCCAAGAGACCCAGTACTTC. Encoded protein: CAWSLSTPQETQYF.

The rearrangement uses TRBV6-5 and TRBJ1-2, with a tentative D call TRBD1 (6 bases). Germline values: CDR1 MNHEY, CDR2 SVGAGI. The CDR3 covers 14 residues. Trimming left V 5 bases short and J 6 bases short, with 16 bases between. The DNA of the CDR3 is TGTGCCAGCAGTCGGCTAGGGGGGGGAGATGGCTACACCTTC. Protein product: CASSRLGGGDGYTF.

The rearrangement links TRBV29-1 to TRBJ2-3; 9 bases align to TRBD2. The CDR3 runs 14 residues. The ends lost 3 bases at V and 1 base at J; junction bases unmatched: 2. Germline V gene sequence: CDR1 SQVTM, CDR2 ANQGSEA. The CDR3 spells CSVEASGGTDTQYF. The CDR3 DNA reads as TGCAGCGTTGAGGCTAGCGGGGGCACAGATACGCAGTATTTT.

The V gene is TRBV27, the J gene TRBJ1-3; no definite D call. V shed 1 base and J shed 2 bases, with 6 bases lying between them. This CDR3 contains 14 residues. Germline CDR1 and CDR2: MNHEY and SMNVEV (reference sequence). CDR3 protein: CASSLFLTGNTIYF. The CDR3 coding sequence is TGTGCCAGCAGTTTATTCCTAACTGGAAACACCATATATTTT.

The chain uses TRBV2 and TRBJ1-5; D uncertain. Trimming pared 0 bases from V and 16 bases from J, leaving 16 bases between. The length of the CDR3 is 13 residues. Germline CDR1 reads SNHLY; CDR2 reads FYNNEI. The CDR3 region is CASSEANSPINHF. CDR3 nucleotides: TGTGCCAGCAGTGAAGCGAATAGCCCGATAAACCATTTT. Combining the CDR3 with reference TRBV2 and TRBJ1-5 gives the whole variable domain EPEVTQTPSHQVTQMGQEVILRCVPISNHLYFYWYRQILGQKVEFLVSFYNNEISEKSEIFDDQFSVERPDGSNFTLKIRSTKLEDSAMYFCASSEANSPINHFGDGTRLSIL.

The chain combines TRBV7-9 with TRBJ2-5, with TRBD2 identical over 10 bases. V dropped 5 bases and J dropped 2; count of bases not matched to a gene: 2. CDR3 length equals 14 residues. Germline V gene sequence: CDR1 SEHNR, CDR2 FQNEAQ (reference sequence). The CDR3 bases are TGTGCCAGCAGCCAGCGGGGGGGACAAGAGACCCAGTACTTC. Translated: CASSQRGGQETQYF.

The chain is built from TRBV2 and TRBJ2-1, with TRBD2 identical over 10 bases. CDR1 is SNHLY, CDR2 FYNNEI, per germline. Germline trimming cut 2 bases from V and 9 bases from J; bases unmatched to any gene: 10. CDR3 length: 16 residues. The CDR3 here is CASSERVAGGGSEQFF. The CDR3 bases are TGTGCCAGCAGTGAACGGGTAGCGGGGGGCGGGAGTGAGCAGTTCTTC.

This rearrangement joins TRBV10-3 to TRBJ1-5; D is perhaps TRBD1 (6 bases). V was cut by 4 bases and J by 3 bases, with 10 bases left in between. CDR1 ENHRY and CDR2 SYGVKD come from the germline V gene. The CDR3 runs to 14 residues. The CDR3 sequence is CAISGQGLNQPQHF. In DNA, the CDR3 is TGTGCCATCAGTGGGCAGGGGCTCAATCAGCCCCAGCATTTT.

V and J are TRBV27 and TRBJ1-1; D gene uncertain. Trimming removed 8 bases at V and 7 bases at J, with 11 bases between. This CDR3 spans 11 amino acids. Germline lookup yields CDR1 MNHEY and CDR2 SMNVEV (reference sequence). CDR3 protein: CASLGTFEAFF. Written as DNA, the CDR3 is TGTGCCAGCTTGGGCACCTTTGAAGCTTTCTTT.

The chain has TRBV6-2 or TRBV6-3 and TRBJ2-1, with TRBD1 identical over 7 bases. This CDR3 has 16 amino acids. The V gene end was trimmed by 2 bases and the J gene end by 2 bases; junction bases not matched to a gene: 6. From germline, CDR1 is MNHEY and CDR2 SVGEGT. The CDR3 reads CASSYQRGGPYNEQFF. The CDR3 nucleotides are TGTGCCAGCAGTTACCAACGAGGGGGCCCCTACAATGAGCAGTTCTTC.

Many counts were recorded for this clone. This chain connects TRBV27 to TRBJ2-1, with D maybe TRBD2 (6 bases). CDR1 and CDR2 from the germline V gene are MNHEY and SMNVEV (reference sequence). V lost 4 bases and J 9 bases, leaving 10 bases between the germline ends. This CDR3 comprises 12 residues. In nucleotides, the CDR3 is TGTGCCAGCAGTTCAAGGGGAGGTGAGCAGTTCTTC. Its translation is CASSSRGGEQFF.

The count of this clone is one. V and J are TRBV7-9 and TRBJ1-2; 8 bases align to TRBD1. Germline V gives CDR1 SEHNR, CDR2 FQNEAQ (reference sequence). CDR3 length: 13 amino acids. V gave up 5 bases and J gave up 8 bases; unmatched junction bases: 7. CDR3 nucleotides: TGTGCCAGCAGCCGAGACAGGGGTGAGGGCTACACCTTC. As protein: CASSRDRGEGYTF.

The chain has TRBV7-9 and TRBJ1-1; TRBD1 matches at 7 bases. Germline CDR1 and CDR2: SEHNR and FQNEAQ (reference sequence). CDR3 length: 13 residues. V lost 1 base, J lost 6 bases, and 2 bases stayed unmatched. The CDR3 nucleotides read TGTGCCAGCAGCTTAGAGACAGGGTCTGAAGCTTTCTTT. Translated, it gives CASSLETGSEAFF.

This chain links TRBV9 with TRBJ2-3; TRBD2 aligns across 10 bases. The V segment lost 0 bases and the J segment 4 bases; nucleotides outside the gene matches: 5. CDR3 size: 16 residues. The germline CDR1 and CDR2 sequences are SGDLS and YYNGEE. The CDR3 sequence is CASSVGLAGAPDTQYF. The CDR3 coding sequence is TGTGCCAGCAGCGTAGGGCTAGCGGGGGCCCCAGATACGCAGTATTTT.

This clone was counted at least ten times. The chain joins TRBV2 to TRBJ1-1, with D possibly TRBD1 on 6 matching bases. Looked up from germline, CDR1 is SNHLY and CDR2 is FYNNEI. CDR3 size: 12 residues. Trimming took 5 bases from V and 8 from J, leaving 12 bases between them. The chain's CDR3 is CASSTGTFEAFF. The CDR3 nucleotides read TGTGCCAGCAGTACCGGGACATTCGAAGCTTTCTTT. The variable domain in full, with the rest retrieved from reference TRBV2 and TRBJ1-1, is EPEVTQTPSHQVTQMGQEVILRCVPISNHLYFYWYRQILGQKVEFLVSFYNNEISEKSEIFDDQFSVERPDGSNFTLKIRSTKLEDSAMYFCASSTGTFEAFFGQGTRLTVV.

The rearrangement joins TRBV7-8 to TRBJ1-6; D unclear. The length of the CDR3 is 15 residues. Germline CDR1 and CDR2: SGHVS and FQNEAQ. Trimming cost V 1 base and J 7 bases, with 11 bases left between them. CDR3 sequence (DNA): TGTGCCAGCAGCTTAGACCCGGGGATGAATTCACCCCTCCACTTT. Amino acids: CASSLDPGMNSPLHF.

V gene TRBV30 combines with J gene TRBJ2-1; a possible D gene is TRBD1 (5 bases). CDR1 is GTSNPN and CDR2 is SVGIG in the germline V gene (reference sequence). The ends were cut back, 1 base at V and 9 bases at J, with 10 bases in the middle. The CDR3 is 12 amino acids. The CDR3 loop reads CAWSGTITEQFF. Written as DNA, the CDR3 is TGTGCCTGGAGTGGGACAATTACTGAGCAGTTCTTC.